A selection of T cell receptor beta chains follows, all from one sample in a study of metastatic and nonmetastatic thyroid tumors. TCRdb reprocessed the PCR reads via MiXCR. This table holds 15,000 to 20,000 clones, 15% to 19% found once. Sequencing used blood. Receptor source: a female donor with papillary thyroid cancer or a benign thyroid nodule (not recorded which). Some clones in this sample may be carry-over from other donors' samples. CDR3s include the opening cysteine and the closing phenylalanine or tryptophan. D genes are given only for firm matches. A row's size may be missing; if present it is once, few, many or a size class.

many TRBJ2-1 TRBD1 TRBV5-1 CASSRDSLNNEQFF TGCGCCAGCAGTCGGGACAGTCTAAACAATGAGCAGTTCTTC
few TRBJ2-7 . TRBV24-1 CATSESGGSYEQYF TGTGCCACCAGTGAGTCAGGAGGGTCCTACGAGCAGTACTTC
. TRBJ2-7 . TRBV30 CAWGWAGYEQYF TGTGCCTGGGGGTGGGCAGGCTACGAGCAGTACTTC
medium-sized TRBJ1-2 TRBD1 TRBV5-1 CASSLDTGGAHTF TGCGCCAGCAGCTTGGACACAGGGGGCGCCCACACCTTC
. TRBJ2-3 . TRBV5-6 CASSSSGTSYSTDTQYF TGTGCCAGCAGCTCCTCCGGGACCTCATATAGCACAGATACGCAGTATTTT
. TRBJ1-2 . TRBV11-2 CASSSLPRALQGAGYTF TGTGCCAGCAGCTCTTTACCCCGGGCCTTACAGGGAGCCGGCTACACCTTC
many TRBJ1-1 . TRBV28 CASSLVGRTEAFF TGTGCCAGCAGTTTAGTTGGGCGCACTGAAGCTTTCTTT
many TRBJ1-1 TRBD1 TRBV19 CASSLLQGLGTEAFF TGTGCCAGTAGTTTACTACAGGGGTTGGGAACTGAAGCTTTCTTT
many TRBJ2-5 TRBD2 TRBV6-2/TRBV6-3 CASNRLAGGYETQYF TGTGCCAGCAATCGACTAGCGGGGGGTTATGAGACCCAGTACTTC
many TRBJ1-2 TRBD1 TRBV2 CASSGDRGEGNYGYTF TGTGCCAGCAGTGGGGACAGAGGGGAGGGGAACTATGGCTACACCTTC
medium-sized TRBJ2-1 . TRBV19 CATGLSLGYNEQFF TGTGCCACGGGGCTTTCTTTGGGATACAATGAGCAGTTCTTC
many TRBJ1-1 . TRBV12-3/TRBV12-4 CASSTLGDIHWTEAFF TGTGCCAGCAGTACACTTGGGGACATTCACTGGACTGAAGCTTTCTTT
many TRBJ2-7 . TRBV18 CASSPPPGYEQYF TGTGCCAGCTCACCTCCACCAGGCTACGAGCAGTACTTC
few TRBJ1-5 TRBD1 TRBV12-3/TRBV12-4 CDSRDGTGGDRQHQHF TGTGACAGCAGGGACGGGACAGGGGGCGATCGTCAGCACCAGCATTTT
many TRBJ2-2 . TRBV5-4 CASSLGIGGNTGELFF TGTGCCAGCAGCTTAGGAATAGGGGGGAATACCGGGGAGCTGTTTTTT
many TRBJ2-5 TRBD2 TRBV10-3 CAISESGTSVVETQYF TGTGCCATCAGTGAGTCTGGGACTAGCGTTGTCGAGACCCAGTACTTC
medium-sized TRBJ2-1 . TRBV19 CASTLTGENNEQFF TGTGCCAGTACCCTGACAGGAGAAAACAATGAGCAGTTCTTC
many TRBJ1-5 . TRBV27 CASKRSGTSGNQPQHF TGTGCCAGCAAGAGGTCAGGGACTAGTGGCAATCAGCCCCAGCATTTT
many TRBJ1-1 . TRBV27 CASSLWTPGPTEAFF TGTGCCAGCAGTTTGTGGACACCCGGGCCGACTGAAGCTTTCTTT
. TRBJ2-7 . TRBV6-1 CASSGTDGHYF TGTGCCAGCAGTGGGACGGATGGTCATTACTTC
many TRBJ1-4 . TRBV28 CASNLGREKLFF TGTGCCAGCAACTTAGGTCGAGAAAAACTGTTTTTT
. TRBJ2-2 . TRBV13 CASNLQGPQGCANTGELFF TGTGCCAGCAACTTACAGGGTCCCCAGGGCTGTGCGAACACCGGGGAGCTGTTTTTT
few TRBJ2-7 . TRBV27 CASSSQMEGNPYEQYF TGTGCCAGCAGTTCTCAGATGGAGGGAAATCCCTACGAGCAGTACTTC
many TRBJ2-3 . TRBV5-1 CASSLSSTPGTDTQYF TGCGCCAGCAGCTTGAGTAGTACCCCCGGCACAGATACGCAGTATTTT
. TRBJ2-7 . TRBV5-1 CASRLAESKQYEQYF TGCGCCAGCAGATTGGCCGAAAGTAAGCAATACGAGCAGTACTTC
many TRBJ2-3 . TRBV14 CASSQVSPGGGYTQYF TGTGCCAGCAGCCAAGTGAGTCCAGGGGGGGGGTATACGCAGTATTTT
. TRBJ2-1 . TRBV4-1 CASSQDSRVEQFF TGCGCCAGCAGCCAAGATTCTAGGGTTGAGCAGTTCTTC
. TRBJ1-1 TRBD1 TRBV7-9 CASSLRQGALDTEAFF TGTGCCAGCAGCTTGAGGCAGGGGGCGCTTGACACTGAAGCTTTCTTT
few TRBJ2-7 TRBD1 TRBV6-1 CASTPDRAAYEQYF TGTGCCAGCACCCCGGACAGGGCCGCCTACGAGCAGTACTTC
. TRBJ1-6 . TRBV18 CASSPQEGSPLHF TGTGCCAGCTCACCCCAGGAAGGGTCACCCCTCCACTTT
many TRBJ1-5 TRBD1 TRBV10-3 CAIRKDRASNQPQHF TGTGCCATCAGGAAAGACAGGGCCAGCAATCAGCCCCAGCATTTT
many TRBJ1-1 . TRBV6-5 CASSYDGGNTEAFF TGTGCCAGCAGTTACGATGGGGGGAACACTGAAGCTTTCTTT
many TRBJ2-3 . TRBV7-2 CASSVTDTQYF TGTGCCAGCAGCGTCACAGATACGCAGTATTTT
. TRBJ2-6 . TRBV6-1 CASSVTGTGANVLTF TGTGCCAGCAGTGTTACAGGGACTGGGGCCAACGTCCTGACTTTC
many TRBJ1-2 . TRBV7-9 CASSLKGGGYGYTF TGTGCCAGCAGCTTAAAGGGAGGCGGCTATGGCTACACCTTC
few TRBJ1-2 . TRBV6-1 CASRRMGYGYTF TGTGCCAGCAGGAGAATGGGCTATGGCTACACCTTC
few TRBJ2-2 . TRBV6-1 CASSWQANTGELFF TGTGCCAGCAGCTGGCAGGCGAACACCGGGGAGCTGTTTTTT